There are a few counts of the clone carrying this TCR beta chain. Its antigen is not identified. Losses at the gene ends were 3 bases for V and 15 bases for J; bases not matched to a gene: 5. Germline lookup yields CDR1 SEHNR and CDR2 FQNEAQ (reference sequence). The CDR3 runs 12 residues. A sample-barcoded 5' primer and a J-beta primer mix were used in a second PCR of about 7 to 12 cycles. TCRdb fed the 5' RACE reads into MiXCR, producing one record per CDR3 protein. The sample comprises about 1.1 million distinct CDR3 sequences, more than 30% of which are singletons, and around 13% rests with the top ten. Aged roughly 6 to 100, donors were systemically healthy Caucasians from Russia. The data stem from a study of blood T cells in healthy people across ages. General observations from the study: Per million T cells, TCR beta diversity dropped about linearly as age rose. PBMCs left unsorted prevented a conclusive naive versus antigen-experienced comparison.

The genes are TRBV7-9 and TRBJ1-6, with 7 bases that match TRBD1. Sequenced material: blood. This TCR came from a man younger than 35 in good health. In nucleotides, the CDR3 is TGTGCCAGCAGCTTTACAGGGGATTTCCTCCACTTT. Its protein is CASSFTGDFLHF.